Listed below are T cell receptor beta chains from one sample, sequenced in a study of blood T cell repertoires in COVID-19. This table comes from immunoSEQ multiplex PCR, and its TCRdb copy is limited to in-frame clones, with some not included. The table records about 34,000 clones, 90% of them present only once. The material sequenced was peripheral blood. The receptor set was obtained from an elderly man with acute or convalescent COVID-19. Both conserved end residues are part of each CDR3. Clone size appears in some rows only: once, few, many, or a class for an expanded clone.

J,size,V,CDR3
TRBJ2-3,-,TRBV19,CAPPGAQYF
TRBJ1-1,few,TRBV10-3,CAISGQGDTEAFF
TRBJ2-6,-,TRBV13,CASSPDRGLTGANVLTF
TRBJ1-1,once,TRBV27,CASSLEGRMNTEAFF
TRBJ2-7,-,TRBV10-3,CAISGGGARLQEQYF
TRBJ1-6,-,TRBV6-5,CASGTGPYGSPLHF
TRBJ2-1,-,TRBV6-5,CASGRGDEQFF
TRBJ2-7,-,TRBV7-9,CASSLLGQAYEQYF
TRBJ2-7,-,TRBV6-5,CASSQGTGGTYEQYF
TRBJ1-5,-,TRBV4-1,CASSQWGDSNQPQHF
TRBJ2-7,-,TRBV5-4,CASSHDSPGPYEQYF
TRBJ1-6,-,TRBV2,CASREVFNSPLHF
TRBJ1-2,-,TRBV19,CASNQGTIVGGYTF
TRBJ2-2,-,TRBV11-2,CASSYYRGRAGELFF
TRBJ2-7,-,TRBV19,CASNLQGFGYEQYF
TRBJ1-2,-,TRBV27,CASSSTFSQGGYYGYTF
TRBJ1-1,once,TRBV7-8,CASSPPTDLMNTEAFF
TRBJ2-2,-,TRBV12-3/TRBV12-4,CASRFGGPGELFF
TRBJ2-3,-,TRBV24-1,CATSDYGYTDTQYF
TRBJ1-6,-,TRBV7-9,CASSLQLHSPLHF
TRBJ2-1,once,TRBV6-5,CATRGTGIYNEQFF
TRBJ2-7,-,TRBV5-1,CASSNGDSSYEQYF
TRBJ1-1,-,TRBV5-1,CASSYYTGGPEAFF
TRBJ1-5,-,TRBV6-5,CASGPGQGFQPQHF
TRBJ1-4,-,TRBV24-1,CATSDPRQLFLFF
TRBJ2-1,-,TRBV2,CASSEGLAGYNEQFF
TRBJ1-1,-,TRBV2,CASRYREGAEAFF
TRBJ1-2,-,TRBV28,CASSSSYGYTF
TRBJ1-3,-,TRBV7-9,CASSLEVTSGNTIYF
TRBJ1-4,-,TRBV3-1/TRBV3-2,CASSHTTGKGNEKLFF
TRBJ2-3,-,TRBV24-1,CATSDPSLAGRTDTQYF
TRBJ2-2,-,TRBV18,CASSPQTGNTGELFF
TRBJ2-5,-,TRBV5-1,CASSLEGRGNQETQYF
TRBJ2-7,-,TRBV29-1,CSGIGTYEQYF
TRBJ1-5,-,TRBV7-8,CASSLGGQVHNQPQHF
TRBJ2-7,-,TRBV3-1/TRBV3-2,CASSQRGTSIPYEQYF
TRBJ1-3,-,TRBV10-2,CASSIPGQGGNTIYF
TRBJ1-1,-,TRBV6-5,CATRVNTEAFF
TRBJ2-5,once,TRBV27,CASSPLGPRFETQYF
TRBJ1-1,-,TRBV28,CATAPGHSSTEAFF
TRBJ1-1,-,TRBV5-1,CASSLGRNTEAFF
TRBJ1-6,-,TRBV30,CAWSKDRVGSPLHF
TRBJ1-2,-,TRBV5-6,CASSADRGRMKPYGYTF
TRBJ1-4,-,TRBV7-8,CASSQLFSGNEKLFF
TRBJ2-5,-,TRBV24-1,CATSDARQGAETQYF
TRBJ1-2,-,TRBV6-1,CASSEGTGVDGYTF
TRBJ2-7,once,TRBV6-1,CASSEGDRATYEQYF
TRBJ1-1,-,TRBV10-2,CASSGQGNTEAFF
TRBJ1-1,few,TRBV5-5,CASSFGGQVVTEAFF
TRBJ1-5,-,TRBV19,CASSTIRQIYQPQHF
TRBJ2-7,-,TRBV18,CASSPGGTIYEQYF
TRBJ2-1,-,TRBV27,CASSLTPRNEQFF
TRBJ2-5,-,TRBV11-2,CASSFHPGQGMDQYF
TRBJ1-1,-,TRBV27,CASSSGQGARVNTEAFF
TRBJ1-3,-,TRBV5-5,CASSLQDYRGSRNTIYF
TRBJ1-2,few,TRBV7-9,CASRQPGQPYGYTF
TRBJ2-3,-,TRBV5-1,CASSSTGGLTDTQYF